The sequence of this T cell receptor (beta chain) was determined in a study of blood T cell repertoires in COVID-19. Turning to the study itself: The origin of the acute and convalescent COVID-19 samples was the United States, Italy and Spain. Sources were T cells, B-cell-depleted T cells, or PBMCs; the material itself was cDNA or gDNA.

Assay: immunoSEQ multiplex PCR; the TCRdb copy retains only in-frame clones and omits some. The repertoire holds roughly 93,000 clones, approximately 81% seen once, with roughly a tenth in the top ten. In regard to this clone: At one of its ends the junction is not consistent with the germline gene, which may arise from a read error.

Per germline, CDR1 MDHEN and CDR2 SYDVKM. The CDR3 totals 15 residues. The receptor was derived from a woman over 75 with acute or convalescent COVID-19. Input material: peripheral blood. This rearrangement joins TRBV28 to TRBJ2-2, with D tentatively TRBD2 (6 bases). Here the CDR3 reads CVSNVGGKNTGELFF. CDR3 coding DNA: TGTGTCAGCAATGTAGGCGGGAAGAACACCGGGGAGCTGTTTTTT.